The 21 T cell receptor beta chains listed next were all sequenced from one sample in a study of blood T cell repertoires in COVID-19. TCRdb keeps only in-frame clones here, not all; method: immunoSEQ multiplex PCR. The sample yields some 170,000 clones, 85% to 90% seen once. Sequencing was performed on peripheral blood. These receptors all come from a woman aged 55 to 70 with acute or convalescent COVID-19.

Worth noting for this clone: Other DNA variants within this sample encode the same CDR3. The J gene is TRBJ1-2, the V gene TRBV4-1, with 8 positions matching TRBD1. Germline V CDR1 and CDR2: MGHRA, YSYEKL. The CDR3 runs 14 residues. V was clipped by 2 bases and J by 4 bases; unmatched bases: 3. For the CDR3, the DNA is TGCGCCAGCAGCCAACCTACAGGGGGCTATGGCTACACCTTC. This translates into CASSQPTGGYGYTF.

This chain joins TRBV6-6 and TRBJ2-1; 7 bases match TRBD1. V lost 4 bases, J lost 3 bases, and 3 bases stayed unmatched. Germline V lookup: CDR1 MNHNY, CDR2 SVGAGI (reference sequence). This CDR3 spans 14 amino acids. This CDR3 reads CASSFRDSYNEQFF. CDR3 sequence (DNA): TGTGCCAGCAGTTTCCGGGACAGCTACAATGAGCAGTTCTTC.

The chain recombines TRBV25-1 with TRBJ2-1; 11 bases are a match to TRBD2. V dropped 3 bases and J dropped 3; count of bases not matched to a gene: 4. The CDR3 contains 16 residues. The germline V gene has CDR1 MGHDK and CDR2 SYGVNS. CDR3 protein: CASSDILAGGYNEQFF. The CDR3 bases are TGTGCCAGCAGTGATATTCTAGCGGGAGGCTACAATGAGCAGTTCTTC. Full variable domain (remainder filled in from reference TRBV25-1 and TRBJ2-1): EADIYQTPRYLVIGTGKKITLECSQTMGHDKMYWYQQDPGMELHLIHYSYGVNSTEKGDLSSESTVSRIRTEHFPLTLESARPSHTSQYLCASSDILAGGYNEQFFGPGTRLTVL.

The CDR3 region is CASSLGGGNTEAFF. The CDR3 region has the DNA TGTGCCAGCAGCTTAGGGGGAGGGAACACTGAAGCTTTCTTT. This chain joins TRBV7-8 and TRBJ1-1; D is unclear. V lost 1 base and J lost 1, with 7 bases in between. The CDR3 is 14 residues long. Looked up from germline, CDR1 is SGHVS and CDR2 is FQNEAQ.

The chain recombines TRBV28 with TRBJ1-1; tentatively, D is TRBD1 (6 bases). V dropped 4 bases and J dropped 6 bases, with 30 bases sitting between them. The germline gives CDR1 MDHEN, CDR2 SYDVKM. The CDR3 contains 19 residues. CDR3 loop: CASSWKASWGPTPPSEAFF. The CDR3 DNA sequence: TGTGCCAGCAGTTGGAAGGCCAGTTGGGGGCCCACTCCTCCATCTGAAGCTTTCTTT.

The CDR3 bases are TGTGCCAGCAGTGTCGCGGGACAGGGGGTCTGGTATGGCTACACCTTC. Translating it yields CASSVAGQGVWYGYTF. The chain uses TRBV6-1 and TRBJ1-2, with 11 bases matching TRBD1. J lost 5 bases, V lost 4 bases, and 9 bases had no gene match. Germline values: CDR1 MNHNS, CDR2 SASEGT. CDR3 length equals 16 residues.

J is TRBJ2-3 and V is TRBV7-8; D might be TRBD1 (5 bases). V was trimmed by 3 bases and J by 6 bases, leaving 10 bases between them. The germline gives CDR1 SGHVS, CDR2 FQNEAQ. CDR3 length: 13 residues. The CDR3 DNA follows: TGTGCCAGCAGCTTGCAGGGTGGGGATACGCAGTATTTT. This translates into CASSLQGGDTQYF.

The rearrangement links TRBV3-1 (or the pseudogene TRBV3-2) to TRBJ1-1, with 7 bases fitting TRBD1. The germline gives CDR1 LGHDT, CDR2 YNNKEL (reference sequence). The V gene end was trimmed by 4 bases and the J gene end by 7 bases; junction bases not matched to a gene: 0. There are 11 residues in the CDR3. CDR3: CASSRQGEAFF. In nucleotides, the CDR3 is TGTGCCAGCAGCCGACAGGGTGAAGCTTTCTTT.

The chain is built from TRBV28 and TRBJ2-7, with D perhaps TRBD2 (5 bases). The CDR3 totals 15 residues. The V and J ends lost 6 bases and 2 bases respectively, with 17 bases between them. Per germline, CDR1 MDHEN and CDR2 SYDVKM. The CDR3: CASSPRELRAYEQYV. CDR3 DNA: TGTGCCAGCAGCCCGAGGGAGCTGCGGGCCTACGAGCAGTACGTC.

To note about this clone: Other DNA sequences in this sample translate to the same CDR3. The CDR3 region has the DNA TGTGCCAGCAGCCGAACAGGGGGCACTGAAGCTTTCTTT. Translated: CASSRTGGTEAFF. This chain connects TRBV3-1 (or the pseudogene TRBV3-2) to TRBJ1-1; 8 bases are shared with TRBD1. V shed 4 bases, J shed 4 bases, and the junction held 2 bases outside the gene matches. This CDR3 is built from 13 residues. Germline CDR1 and CDR2: LGHDT and YNNKEL (reference sequence).

In this sample, this clone turned up once. CDR3 residues: CASSFGQLDYTF. The CDR3 coding sequence is TGTGCCAGCAGCTTTGGACAGTTGGACTACACCTTC. The chain couples TRBV11-2 to TRBJ1-2, with TRBD1 as a possible D gene (6 bases). Trimming removed 3 bases from V and 10 bases from J, with 12 bases in between. Germline V gives CDR1 SGHAT, CDR2 FQNNGV. The CDR3 spans 12 residues.

The CDR3 protein is CASSLDRVSEQFF. The CDR3 nucleotides read TGTGCCAGCAGCTTAGACAGGGTTAGTGAGCAGTTCTTC. V and J are TRBV7-2 and TRBJ2-1; the D gene is possibly TRBD1 (6 bases). Trimming took 1 base from V and 9 from J, leaving 10 bases between them. This CDR3 has 13 amino acids. Looked up from germline, CDR1 is SGHTA and CDR2 is FQGNSA.

Only a few counts were recorded for this clone. The genes are TRBV7-3 and TRBJ2-3; D possibly corresponds to TRBD2 (5 bases). The CDR3 is 15 residues long. Germline loops: CDR1 SGHTA, CDR2 FQGTGA. The V end lost 2 bases, the J end lost 2 bases, and 11 bases lay between the germline ends. CDR3 region: CASSLGLAYTDTQYF. The CDR3 bases are TGTGCCAGCAGCTTAGGTCTAGCTTACACAGATACGCAGTATTTT.

The gene calls are TRBV14 and TRBJ2-4; D call uncertain. Germline-derived CDR1 and CDR2 are SGHDN and FVKESK. V shed 1 base and J shed 2 bases, with 3 bases lying between them. This CDR3 is 13 amino acids long. CDR3 DNA sequence: TGTGCCAGCAGCCAAGCAACCAAAAACATTCAGTACTTC. The encoded protein is CASSQATKNIQYF.

This clone was seen only once. V and J are TRBV3-1 (or the pseudogene TRBV3-2) and TRBJ1-2, with unresolved D. The CDR3 has 14 amino acids. Germline V gene data show CDR1 as LGHDT and CDR2 as YNNKEL (reference sequence). Trimming removed 2 bases at V and 7 bases at J, with 14 bases between. The CDR3 DNA follows: TGTGCCAGCAGCCAACAGGCCGGTTCTTCTGGCTACACCTTC. Its protein is CASSQQAGSSGYTF.

This sequence joins TRBV7-2 and TRBJ2-7; 10 nucleotides match TRBD1. Trimming took 3 bases from V and 0 from J; bases not matched to a gene: 5. From germline, CDR1 is SGHTA and CDR2 FQGNSA. The CDR3 covers 16 residues. The CDR3 reads CASSLMGQGISYEQYF. The CDR3 DNA reads as TGTGCCAGCAGCTTGATGGGACAGGGGATCTCCTACGAGCAGTACTTC.

The CDR3, as DNA: TGTGCCAGCAATCTGGGGGGAGGAAGGGATGAGCAGTTCTTC. Translating gives CASNLGGGRDEQFF. The V call is TRBV2, the J call TRBJ2-1; the D gene is possibly TRBD2 (6 bases). Germline V lookup: CDR1 SNHLY, CDR2 FYNNEI. V was cut by 7 bases and J by 8 bases, with 18 bases left in between. The CDR3 contains 14 residues.

V usage is TRBV29-1 and J usage is TRBJ1-3; perhaps TRBD1 as D (5 bases). Trimming took off 7 bases at V and 3 bases at J, with 19 bases between the two ends. Germline V gene data show CDR1 as SQVTM and CDR2 as ANQGSEA. The CDR3 consists of 15 residues. CDR3 sequence (DNA): TGCAGCGCCCAAAGAGGGGCTAGCGGTGGAAACACCATATATTTT. Translating gives CSAQRGASGGNTIYF.

This chain links TRBV7-8 with TRBJ2-7, with TRBD2 as a possible D gene (6 bases). The ends were cut back, 5 bases at V and 0 bases at J, with 11 bases in the middle. Germline V CDR1 and CDR2: SGHVS, FQNEAQ. The CDR3 consists of 14 residues. CDR3 sequence: CASSLTSSSYEQYV. CDR3 nucleotide sequence: TGTGCCAGCAGCCTTACTAGCTCCTCCTACGAGCAGTACGTC.

The sample holds one count of this clone. The rearrangement links TRBV28 to TRBJ1-3; D unclear. CDR1 is MDHEN and CDR2 is SYDVKM in the germline V gene. Between the trimmed V and J ends, which lost 7 bases and 8 bases, there was a span of 9 bases. This CDR3 is 11 amino acids long. The CDR3 nucleotides are TGTGCCAGCAAGAGAGTTGACACCATATATTTT. It is translated as CASKRVDTIYF.

The gene calls are TRBV21-1 and TRBJ1-2; TRBD1, the table's D call, was not compared with the DNA. TRBV21-1 is reported as a pseudogene. There are 14 residues in the CDR3. This CDR3 is CATPARAIRYGYTF. As DNA, the CDR3 is TGTGCCACCCCCGCCAGGGCGATTCGTTATGGCTACACCTTC.